This paragraph covers one T cell receptor beta chain sequence. CDR1 is KGHDR and CDR2 is SFDVKD in the germline V gene. The length of the CDR3 is 20 residues. V shed 4 bases and J 0 bases; nucleotides not matched to a gene: 12. The data derive from a study of T cells of healthy individuals. TCRdb redid the calling of the 5' RACE reads with MiXCR, one entry per CDR3 protein. The profile covers fewer than 75,000 distinct CDR3 sequences, with 15% to 20% appearing a single time and about 4.7% taken by the ten largest. The TCR comes from a human donor in good health. The chain carries TRBV24-1 and TRBJ2-2; 11 bases line up with TRBD2. CDR3 DNA sequence: TGTGCCACCAGTGACTCCGTTCTAGCGGGGGGCGCCGCGAACACCGGGGAGCTGTTTTTT. Translation: CATSDSVLAGGAANTGELFF.